This entry concerns a single T cell receptor beta chain. The data originate from a study of blood T cell repertoires in COVID-19. On the study more broadly: COVID-19 samples, acute and convalescent, were from the United States, Italy and Spain.

Original processing methods: Amplifying reference gene primers gave estimates of nucleated cell counts. Produced via immunoSEQ multiplex PCR; TCRdb's table is partial and in-frame only. For V, J and clone size, that table is used; D and trimming come from the DNA. The table has 450,000 to 500,000 clones, 70% to 90% seen once. The V segment lost 4 bases and the J segment 8 bases; nucleotides outside the gene matches: 18. Germline loops: CDR1 SGDLS, CDR2 YYNGEE. The CDR3 has 18 amino acids. The clonotype comes from a human donor in a cohort sampled during active COVID-19. This chain connects TRBV9 to TRBJ1-4; 9 nucleotides match TRBD1. Input material: peripheral blood. The CDR3 loop reads CASSPRYTPGQGREKLFF. The CDR3, as DNA: TGTGCCAGCAGCCCCCGCTACACCCCGGGACAGGGCCGGGAAAAACTGTTTTTT.